Only a few counts were recorded for the clone carrying this T cell receptor beta chain. Its antigen is as yet unknown. MiXCR, applied by TCRdb to the 5' RACE reads, yields one record per CDR3 protein. The table lists roughly 220,000 distinct CDR3 sequences, over 5% of them singletons, with roughly 14% in the top ten. The sample comes from a study of identical twins. This CDR3 contains 15 residues. The ends were cut back, 1 base at V and 0 bases at J, with 9 bases in the middle. Per germline, CDR1 LNHNV and CDR2 YYDKDF (reference sequence). Study outcomes and limitations: Clonotypes of the beta chain that were abundant in cord blood carried fewer insertions (memory repertoires showed none).

These data also formed part of another study, on T cells expressing NK-cell markers.

Material for sequencing was CD8+ T cells sorted from blood. This sequence originates from a woman between 18 and 30 years old in good health. The chain links TRBV15 to TRBJ1-2, with unresolved D. Written as DNA, the CDR3 is TGTGCCACCAGCAGAGGGGGTAGGGCTAACTATGGCTACACCTTC. As protein: CATSRGGRANYGYTF.